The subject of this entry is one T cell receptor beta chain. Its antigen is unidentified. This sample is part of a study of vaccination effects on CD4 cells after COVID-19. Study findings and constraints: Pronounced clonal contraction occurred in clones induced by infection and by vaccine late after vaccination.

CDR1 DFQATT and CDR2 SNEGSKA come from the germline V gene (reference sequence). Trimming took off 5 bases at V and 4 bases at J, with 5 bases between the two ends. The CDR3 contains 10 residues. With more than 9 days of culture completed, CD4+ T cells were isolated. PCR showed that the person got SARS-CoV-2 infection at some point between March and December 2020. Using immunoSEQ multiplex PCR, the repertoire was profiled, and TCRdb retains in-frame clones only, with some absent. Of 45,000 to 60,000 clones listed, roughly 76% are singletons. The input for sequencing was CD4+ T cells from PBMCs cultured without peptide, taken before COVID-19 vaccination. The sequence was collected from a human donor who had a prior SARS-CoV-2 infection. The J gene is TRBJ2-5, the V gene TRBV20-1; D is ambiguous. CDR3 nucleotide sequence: TGCAGTGCTGACCGAGAGACCCAGTACTTC. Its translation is CSADRETQYF.